This T cell receptor (beta chain) emerged from a study of blood T cell repertoires in COVID-19 (dated by TCRdb to the early 2020s). Regarding the research as a whole: Samples from collaborators originated in the United States, Italy and Spain and spanned both the acute and convalescent phases of COVID-19. The prospective study material was composed of cDNA or gDNA derived from T cells, B-cell-depleted T cells, or PBMCs. The dataset comprised deeply sampled blood TCRbeta repertoires from subjects exposed to, actively infected with, or recovered from COVID-19. A freely available public database, intended as a resource for researchers studying the immune response to SARS-CoV-2, is where the repertoires were released. The samples were drawn from two sources: the first 160 participants of the ongoing ImmuneRACE study, and over 950 subjects contributed by 6 global collaborators. Sample metadata almost always included a de-identified subject ID, COVID-19 status, age in years and sex. Where HLA class I and class II types were available, the types were taken from metadata supplied by the sample provider, not from assay-based typing. What the authors observed across the whole study: How much clinical and demographic metadata was included differed by source and by participant, and the metadata was provided uncurated.

In the germline V gene, CDR1 corresponds to MGHDK and CDR2 to SYGVNS. V lost 3 bases and J lost 0 bases; the stretch between them is 14 bases long. There are 16 amino acids in the CDR3, from cysteine to phenylalanine inclusive. Only the CDR3 part of the read is kept: 48 bases, read in frame from the first base. TCRbeta CDR3 regions were amplified from genomic DNA by means of the immunoSEQ Assay, a bias-controlled multiplex PCR. On the authors' methods: The number of nucleated cells in each sample was estimated from the amplification of reference gene primers within the assay. To quantify the absolute abundance of each unique TCRbeta CDR3 rearrangement, sequence reads were collapsed and filtered. Productive Simpson clonality was computed per sample as the square root of Simpson's diversity index over productive rearrangements. In its TCRdb copy, this immuneACCESS table keeps in-frame sequences only and misses some clones. Where compared with another copy, unresolved V genes explain less than half of these, and the others have no known cause. That table furnishes V, J and clone size, whereas the DNA furnished D and trimming. In this sample the table shows roughly 250,000 clones, roughly 86% of which occur a single time. Less than 3% of the sample lies in the top ten.

This clone occurred once. It has no known antigen specificity. There are no base qualities to consult, and no much larger clone falls within one base. The collaborating institutions used their own protocols to collect whole blood in K2EDTA tubes. For TCRbeta analysis, collaborators shipped samples as frozen whole blood, isolated PBMCs, or DNA extracted from either of those sample types. Source material: peripheral blood. The receptor was isolated from a woman aged 50 to 60 with acute or convalescent COVID-19. The V and J genes are TRBV25-1 and TRBJ1-2; the D gene is unclear. The CDR3 corresponds to CASSDYEGLTNYGYTF. In nucleotides, the sequence is TGTGCCAGCAGTGATTATGAGGGTTTAACTAACTATGGCTACACCTTC.